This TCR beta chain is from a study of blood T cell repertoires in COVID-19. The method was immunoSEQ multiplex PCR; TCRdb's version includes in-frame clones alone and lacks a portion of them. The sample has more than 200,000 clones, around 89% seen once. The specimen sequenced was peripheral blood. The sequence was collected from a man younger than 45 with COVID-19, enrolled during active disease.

CDR3 protein: CASSFRLDRANTGELFF. CDR3 DNA: TGCGCCAGCAGCTTCCGATTGGACAGGGCTAACACCGGGGAGCTGTTTTTT. The rearrangement uses TRBV4-3 and TRBJ2-2, with TRBD1 matching over 8 bases. Unmatched junction bases numbered 10, after V lost 5 bases and J lost 2 bases. There are 17 residues in the CDR3. Germline CDR1 and CDR2: LGHNA and YSLEER.